This T cell receptor beta chain stems from a study of T cells in localized non-small cell lung cancer. Trimming removed 8 bases from V and 5 bases from J, with 15 bases in between. Germline CDR1 and CDR2: SGHDN and FVKESK. This CDR3 has 14 amino acids. TCRdb's table, derived via immunoSEQ multiplex PCR, lists solely in-frame clones and lacks some. The sample records approximately 29,000 clones, about 87% being singletons. V gene TRBV14 combines with J gene TRBJ1-4; D may be TRBD1 (6 bases). The receptor was derived from an older male donor with stage I lung adenocarcinoma. Sequencing was performed on peripheral blood, taken before any cancer treatment. The CDR3: CASAGRGGNEKLFF. CDR3 nucleotides: TGTGCCAGCGCCGGGCGAGGGGGGAATGAAAAACTGTTTTTT.